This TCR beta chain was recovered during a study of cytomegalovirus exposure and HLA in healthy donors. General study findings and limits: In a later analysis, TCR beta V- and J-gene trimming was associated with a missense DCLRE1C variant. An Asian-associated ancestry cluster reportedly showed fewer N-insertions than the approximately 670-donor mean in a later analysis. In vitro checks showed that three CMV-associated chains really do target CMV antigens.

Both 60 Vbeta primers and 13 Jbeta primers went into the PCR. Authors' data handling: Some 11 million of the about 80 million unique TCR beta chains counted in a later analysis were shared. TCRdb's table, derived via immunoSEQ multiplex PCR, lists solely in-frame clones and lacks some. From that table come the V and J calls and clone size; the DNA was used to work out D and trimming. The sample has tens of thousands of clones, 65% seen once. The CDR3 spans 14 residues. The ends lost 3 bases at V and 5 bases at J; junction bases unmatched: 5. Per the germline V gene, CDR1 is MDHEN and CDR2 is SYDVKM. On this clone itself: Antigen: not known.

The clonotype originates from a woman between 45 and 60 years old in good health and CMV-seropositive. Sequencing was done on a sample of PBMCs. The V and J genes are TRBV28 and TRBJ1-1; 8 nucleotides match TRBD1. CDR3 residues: CASSFGRGRTEAFF. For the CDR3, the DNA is TGTGCCAGCAGTTTCGGCAGGGGGCGGACTGAAGCTTTCTTT. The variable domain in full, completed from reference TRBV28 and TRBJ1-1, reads DVKVTQSSRYLVKRTGEKVFLECVQDMDHENMFWYRQDPGLGLRLIYFSYDVKMKEKGDIPEGYSVSREKKERFSLILESASTNQTSMYLCASSFGRGRTEAFFGQGTRLTVV.